The 6 T cell receptor beta chains given below trace back to one sample, sequenced in a study of CD8 T cells in Susac syndrome. A quantity of roughly 0.5 to 1 ug RNA underwent reverse transcription using random hexamers. TCRdb recomputed calls from the immunoSEQ multiplex PCR reads with MiXCR, one row per CDR3 protein. The sample includes some 200,000 distinct CDR3 sequences, about 94% of them seen just once. The specimen sequenced was CD4+ T cells from PBMCs. Source of these receptors: a human donor in good health.

The genes are TRBV7-2 and TRBJ1-1; D unresolved. Germline V gene lookup returns CDR1 SGHTA and CDR2 FQGNSA. Trimming shortened V by 5 bases and J by 0 bases, and 16 bases separated the two germline ends. The CDR3 has 16 residues. CDR3 in DNA: TGTGCCAGCAGCCCCCAAACAGTGGGTATGAACACTGAAGCTTTCTTT. The encoded protein is CASSPQTVGMNTEAFF.

The V and J genes are TRBV5-1 and TRBJ1-1; TRBD1 might be the D (5 bases). Germline-derived CDR1 and CDR2 are SGHRS and YFSETQ. There are 13 residues in the CDR3. The V gene lost 3 bases and the J gene lost 1 base, with 7 bases spanning the gap. CDR3 in amino acids: CASSSGRNTEAFF. The CDR3 DNA reads TGCGCCAGCAGCTCGGGACGGAACACTGAAGCTTTCTTT.

The V and J genes are TRBV20-1 and TRBJ2-7; maybe TRBD1 (6 bases). Germline loops: CDR1 DFQATT, CDR2 SNEGSKA (reference sequence). The V end lost 0 bases, the J end lost 1 base, and 19 bases lay between the germline ends. This CDR3 has 17 residues. The CDR3 nucleotides are TGCAGTGCTAGAGATTCCAGGGGATTGTTCTCATCCTACGAGCAGTACTTC. Amino acid sequence: CSARDSRGLFSSYEQYF.

V and J are TRBV28 and TRBJ1-5, with 9 bases fitting TRBD1. The ends lost 6 bases at V and 9 bases at J; junction bases unmatched: 6. This CDR3 has 13 amino acids. CDR1 and CDR2 (germline): MDHEN, SYDVKM. The CDR3 DNA is TGTGCCAGCAGACAAGGGACAGGGAGGCCCCAGCATTTT. Protein sequence: CASRQGTGRPQHF.

This chain joins TRBV6-2 or TRBV6-3 and TRBJ1-1; 8 bases are a match to TRBD1. The length of the CDR3 is 15 residues. The junction had 6 bases not matched to a gene; V was cut back by 5 bases and J by 1 base. The germline gives CDR1 MNHEY, CDR2 SVGEGT. The CDR3 DNA reads TGTGCCAGCAGTCCATCCGGGACAGGGAACACTGAAGCTTTCTTT. Its protein product is CASSPSGTGNTEAFF.

The V call is TRBV4-2, the J call TRBJ2-1; no definite D call. With 1 base removed from V and 7 bases from J, the gap between germline ends came to 14 bases. The CDR3 totals 15 residues. The germline CDR1 and CDR2 sequences are LGHNA and YNFKEQ. The CDR3 protein is CASSQVGSIWNEQFF. In nucleotides, the CDR3 is TGTGCCAGCAGCCAAGTTGGCAGTATTTGGAATGAGCAGTTCTTC.